This T cell receptor beta chain is drawn from a study of cytomegalovirus exposure and HLA in healthy donors. Use of 60 Vbeta and 13 Jbeta primers characterized the PCR. Data came from immunoSEQ multiplex PCR; TCRdb stores just in-frame clones and leaves some out. The top ten clones hold 1.2% of a sample with 95,000 to 150,000 clones, over 60% of them seen once. A remark on this clone: The target antigen is unknown.

Study findings and constraints: With further analysis later on, most CMV-associated TCR beta chains appeared HLA-restricted.

V gave up 3 bases and J gave up 7 bases, with 13 bases separating them. The germline V gene has CDR1 MDHEN and CDR2 SYDVKM. The CDR3 runs 13 residues. The material sequenced was PBMCs. V gene TRBV28 combines with J gene TRBJ2-7, with a tentative D call TRBD1 (5 bases). The source of this sequence is a female donor in good health and CMV-seronegative. The CDR3 DNA follows: TGTGCCAGCAGTTTGGACACCTCCGGGGAGCAGTACTTC. Its protein is CASSLDTSGEQYF.